The clone carrying this T cell receptor beta chain showed up just once. TCRdb keeps only in-frame clones here, not all; method: immunoSEQ multiplex PCR. The data hold about 140,000 clones, with approximately 90% observed a single time. This sample was taken from a study of blood T cell repertoires in COVID-19. Input material: peripheral blood. This TCR was sampled from a human donor in a cohort sampled during active COVID-19.

The chain's CDR3 is CASSPYSDRTGGPGELFF. In DNA, the CDR3 is TGTGCCAGCAGCCCATATTCCGACCGAACCGGGGGGCCCGGGGAGCTGTTTTTT. J is TRBJ2-2 and V is TRBV5-6; D might be TRBD2 (7 bases). Germline V gene sequence: CDR1 SGHDT, CDR2 YYEEEE. The CDR3 sequence is 18 residues long. V was cut by 4 bases and J by 6 bases, with 25 bases left in between.